This TCR beta chain originates from a study of blood T cell repertoires in COVID-19. Turning to the study itself: The origin of the acute and convalescent COVID-19 samples was the United States, Italy and Spain. Nucleic acid was either cDNA or gDNA, and it came from T cells, B-cell-depleted T cells, or PBMCs.

In the original workflow: Amplifying reference gene primers gave estimates of nucleated cell counts. Using immunoSEQ multiplex PCR, the repertoire was profiled, and TCRdb retains in-frame clones only, with some absent. V, J and clone size derive from that table, while D and trimming were established from the DNA sequence. Of 95,000 to 100,000 clones in the sample, about 85% were seen once. Trimming removed 1 base from V and 0 bases from J, with 13 bases in between. Germline V lookup: CDR1 SGHDT, CDR2 YYEEEE. The CDR3 sequence is 16 residues long. The sample was peripheral blood. The V and J genes are TRBV5-6 and TRBJ1-2, with unresolved D. The TCR comes from a woman aged 65 to 85 with active or convalescent COVID-19. The CDR3 here is CASSLYSPGANYGYTF. As DNA, the CDR3 is TGTGCCAGCAGCTTGTACAGTCCAGGCGCTAACTATGGCTACACCTTC.